These T cell receptor beta chains were read from a single sample in a study of shared T cell receptors in the human thymus. Clones were sequenced by immunoSEQ multiplex PCR, and TCRdb holds only the in-frame ones, with some missing. Of 72,000 or so clones in the sample, nearly 95% were seen once. Sequencing input: thymocytes. These TCRs come from a human donor. CDR3s include the opening cysteine and the closing phenylalanine or tryptophan. D genes are given only for firm matches. The listing skips clone size in some rows; elsewhere it reads once, few, many or a size class.

d_call clone_size j_call v_call cdr3_length cdr3_aa cdr3_nt
TRBD2 NA TRBJ2-5 TRBV2 12 CASGTSGETQYF TGTGCCAGCGGGACTAGCGGAGAGACCCAGTACTTC
NA once TRBJ2-7 TRBV20-1 10 CSARRHRQYF TGCAGTGCTAGAAGACACAGGCAGTACTTC
TRBD1 NA TRBJ1-1 TRBV7-9 16 CASSHETDRGGTEAFF TGTGCCAGCAGCCATGAAACCGACAGGGGAGGCACTGAAGCTTTCTTT
NA NA TRBJ1-2 TRBV7-2 16 CASSLSTSAGTKGYTF TGTGCCAGCAGCTTATCGACCTCAGCCGGGACTAAAGGCTACACCTTC
NA NA TRBJ2-1 TRBV13 18 CASSSARGPLPDYNEQFF TGTGCCAGCAGCTCCGCGAGGGGACCCTTACCCGACTACAATGAGCAGTTCTTC
NA NA TRBJ1-1 TRBV27 16 CASSLRQEIMNTEAFF TGTGCCAGCAGTTTAAGGCAGGAGATCATGAACACTGAAGCTTTCTTT
TRBD1 NA TRBJ1-5 TRBV27 13 CASSFTGAQPQHF TGTGCCAGCAGTTTTACAGGGGCTCAGCCCCAGCATTTT
NA NA TRBJ2-6 TRBV7-7 17 CASSRPIATKSGQVLTF TGTGCCAGCAGCCGACCTATTGCCACAAAGTCGGGCCAAGTCCTGACTTTC
TRBD1 NA TRBJ2-1 TRBV7-2 18 CASSLDLGDRGAYNEQFF TGTGCCAGCAGCTTAGACTTGGGGGACAGGGGGGCCTACAATGAGCAGTTCTTC
NA NA TRBJ2-3 TRBV4-1 14 CASSPPSDSDTQYF TGCGCCAGCAGCCCTCCCTCCGACTCCGATACGCAGTATTTT
NA NA TRBJ1-2 TRBV28 14 CASSLGPPEGGYTF TGTGCCAGCAGTTTAGGGCCCCCGGAAGGAGGCTACACCTTC
NA NA TRBJ2-5 TRBV10-3 13 CAIKPGPKETQYF TGTGCCATCAAGCCGGGCCCTAAAGAGACCCAGTACTTC
TRBD1 NA TRBJ2-2 TRBV14 20 CASSQKSNSPGQGAAGELFF TGTGCCAGCAGCCAGAAGTCTAACAGTCCGGGACAGGGGGCTGCCGGGGAGCTGTTTTTT
NA NA TRBJ1-3 TRBV9 13 CASSVAQGNTIYF TGTGCCAGCAGCGTAGCACAGGGAAACACCATATATTTT
NA NA TRBJ1-1 TRBV27 14 CATRGVIGRRKAFF TGTGCCACCCGGGGGGTGATAGGACGACGGAAAGCTTTCTTT
NA NA TRBJ1-3 TRBV11-3 12 CASSLDGNTIYF TGTGCCAGCAGCTTAGACGGAAACACCATATATTTT
TRBD2 NA TRBJ2-7 TRBV18 15 CASSPGGRRGDLWTF TGTGCCAGCTCACCCGGAGGGAGGCGGGGGGACCTTTGGACCTTC
TRBD2 NA TRBJ2-3 TRBV18 17 CASSPKRGLARADTQYF TGTGCCAGCTCACCAAAGCGGGGGCTGGCACGCGCAGATACGCAGTATTTT
NA NA TRBJ2-7 TRBV6-5 14 CASSQRTGDYEQYF TGTGCCAGCAGTCAACGGACGGGGGACTACGAGCAGTACTTC
NA NA TRBJ2-7 TRBV5-1 20 CASSLLVGHQNVGISGEQYF TGCGCCAGCAGCTTGTTAGTGGGACACCAAAATGTGGGGATATCGGGCGAGCAGTACTTC
TRBD2 NA TRBJ2-5 TRBV7-9 16 CASSSSLAGGRETQYF TGTGCCAGCAGCTCGAGTTTAGCGGGGGGGCGAGAGACCCAGTACTTC
NA NA TRBJ1-6 TRBV7-8 16 CASSLAESSGDSPLHF TGTGCCAGCAGCTTAGCGGAGTCCTCGGGCGATTCACCCCTCCACTTT
NA NA TRBJ1-6 TRBV9 17 CASSESEGIAYNSPLHF TGTGCCAGCAGCGAATCTGAAGGGATCGCCTATAATTCACCCCTCCACTTT
NA NA TRBJ1-1 TRBV25-1 15 CASSEFNRVNTEAFF TGTGCCAGCAGTGAATTCAACAGAGTGAACACTGAAGCTTTCTTT
NA once TRBJ2-4 TRBV10-2 15 CASSVPLRPGDIQYF TGCGCCAGCAGTGTTCCCCTTAGACCTGGGGACATTCAGTACTTC
NA NA TRBJ2-1 TRBV10-3 15 CAITENPSSYNEQFF TGTGCCATCACCGAGAATCCTAGCTCCTACAATGAGCAGTTCTTC
TRBD1 NA TRBJ1-1 TRBV5-6 16 CASSLARDRGHTEAFF TGTGCCAGCAGCTTGGCCCGGGACAGGGGGCATACTGAAGCTTTCTTT
NA NA TRBJ2-5 TRBV6-4 18 CASSDFRSAGENQETQYF TGTGCCAGCAGTGATTTTCGTTCGGCGGGCGAAAATCAAGAGACCCAGTACTTC
TRBD1 NA TRBJ1-5 TRBV7-9 19 CASSHPGSGQGDSNQPQHF TGTGCCAGCAGCCACCCTGGTTCGGGACAGGGGGATAGCAATCAGCCCCAGCATTTT
NA NA TRBJ1-1 TRBV5-1 14 CASLHGGENTEAFF TGCGCCAGCCTACACGGGGGGGAAAACACTGAAGCTTTCTTT
NA NA TRBJ1-1 TRBV25-1 13 CASTTDLNTEAFF TGTGCCAGTACGACAGACCTGAACACTGAAGCTTTCTTT
NA NA TRBJ1-2 TRBV2 14 CAIPTGGSCYGYTF TGTGCCATCCCGACGGGGGGGTCTTGCTATGGCTACACCTTC
NA NA TRBJ2-1 TRBV12-5 15 CASGLGPPSYNEQFF TGTGCTAGTGGTTTAGGGCCTCCCTCGTACAATGAGCAGTTCTTC
NA NA TRBJ1-1 TRBV5-1 16 CASSTDIGERDTEAFF TGCGCCAGCAGCACCGACATAGGGGAGCGGGACACTGAAGCTTTCTTT
NA NA TRBJ1-5 TRBV15 13 CATSTGQNQPQHF TGTGCCACCAGCACAGGACAGAATCAGCCCCAGCATTTT
NA NA TRBJ2-2 TRBV6-5 13 CASSYANTGELFF TGTGCCAGCAGTTACGCGAACACCGGGGAGCTGTTTTTT
TRBD1 NA TRBJ2-2 TRBV15 20 CATSRTDSWTGRSPTGELFF TGTGCCACCAGCAGGACAGATTCATGGACAGGGAGGAGTCCAACCGGGGAGCTGTTTTTT
NA NA TRBJ2-3 TRBV19 17 CATAPGPPFLLTDTQYF TGTGCCACAGCGCCGGGACCCCCCTTTTTGCTGACAGATACGCAGTATTTT
NA NA TRBJ1-6 TRBV5-4 14 CASSLEFYNSPLHF TGTGCCAGCAGCTTGGAGTTCTATAATTCACCCCTCCACTTT
NA NA TRBJ2-7 TRBV7-9 13 CASSLVVRREQYF TGTGCCAGCAGCTTAGTTGTTAGGAGGGAGCAGTACTTC
NA NA TRBJ1-4 TRBV5-3 15 CARSARGFTNEKLFF TGTGCCAGAAGCGCAAGAGGGTTCACTAATGAAAAACTGTTTTTT
TRBD1 NA TRBJ1-1 TRBV27 18 CASSRNSIFPRGPHGAFF TGTGCCAGCAGTAGAAATAGTATTTTCCCCAGGGGGCCCCACGGGGCTTTCTTT
TRBD2 NA TRBJ2-1 TRBV7-3 21 CASSLTPLRRGGKLSYNEQFF TGTGCCAGCAGCTTAACCCCCCTTCGGCGGGGGGGCAAACTTTCCTACAATGAGCAGTTCTTC
NA NA TRBJ1-5 TRBV28 16 CASSLIPRKSNQPQHF TGTGCCAGCAGTTTAATTCCTCGAAAGAGCAATCAGCCCCAGCATTTT
NA NA TRBJ2-7 TRBV4-3 16 CASSQGFRQASYEQYF TGCGCCAGCAGCCAAGGGTTCCGCCAGGCTTCCTACGAGCAGTACTTC
NA once TRBJ2-3 TRBV9 17 CASSLLPPGQFTDTQYF TGTGCCAGCAGCCTCCTTCCCCCGGGACAATTTACAGATACGCAGTATTTT
TRBD1 NA TRBJ2-7 TRBV7-9 16 CASSPRHVTGAGEQYF TGTGCCAGCAGCCCCCGACACGTAACAGGGGCGGGTGAGCAGTACTTC
NA NA TRBJ1-1 TRBV7-2 17 CASSQQSSGGLNTEAFF TGTGCCAGCAGCCAACAGTCTTCGGGCGGCCTGAACACTGAAGCTTTCTTT
NA NA TRBJ2-1 TRBV4-3 16 CASSQGVAWTARGQFF TGCGCCAGCAGCCAAGGTGTGGCATGGACGGCTCGGGGGCAGTTCTTC
TRBD1 once TRBJ2-5 TRBV15 14 CATSSSGTGETQYF TGTGCCACCAGCAGTTCCGGGACAGGGGAGACCCAGTACTTC
TRBD1 NA TRBJ1-6 TRBV19 17 CASSTRGQGLGNSPLHF TGTGCCAGCTCAACCAGGGGACAGGGCTTGGGGAATTCACCCCTCCACTTT
NA NA TRBJ1-1 TRBV4-2 19 CASSPPHLYEGDRNTEAFF TGTGCCAGCAGCCCCCCTCATTTATATGAGGGGGACCGAAACACTGAAGCTTTCTTT
NA NA TRBJ2-7 TRBV19 12 CAEVAGPYEQYF TGTGCCGAGGTCGCAGGGCCATACGAGCAGTACTTC
NA NA TRBJ1-6 TRBV5-6 17 CASSSQDSCSYNSPLHF TGTGCCAGCAGCTCGCAGGACAGCTGCTCCTATAATTCACCCCTCCACTTT
NA NA TRBJ1-4 TRBV7-2 16 CASSLSPGGTNEKLFF TGTGCCAGCAGCTTATCTCCGGGAGGAACTAATGAAAAACTGTTTTTT